The next 5 T cell receptor beta chains were all read from a single sample in a study of control samples from healthy donors and cancer patients. The method was immunoSEQ multiplex PCR; TCRdb's version includes in-frame clones alone and lacks a portion of them. The repertoire consists of about 58,000 clones, with around 90% occurring once and the leading ten covering around 5.9%. The specimen was PBMCs. All receptors derive from a man between 60 and 75 years old with colorectal cancer.

The chain has TRBV10-3 and TRBJ1-6; the match to TRBD1 covers 7 bases. Germline V lookup: CDR1 ENHRY, CDR2 SYGVKD. This CDR3 comprises 14 residues. The trim removed 6 bases at V and 7 bases at J, leaving 6 bases unmatched. The CDR3 DNA sequence: TGTGCCATCAGCCGGGACAGCCGGAATTCACCCCTCCACTTT. This translates into CAISRDSRNSPLHF.

A few counts support this clone. The chain couples TRBV30 to TRBJ1-6; 8 nucleotides align to TRBD1. Germline V gene lookup returns CDR1 GTSNPN and CDR2 SVGIG (reference sequence). J lost 6 bases, V lost 2 bases, and 3 bases had no gene match. This CDR3 comprises 14 residues. CDR3 region: CAWSKGQGNSPLHF. The CDR3 DNA reads TGTGCCTGGAGTAAAGGACAGGGTAATTCACCCCTCCACTTT.

Only one count was recorded for this clone. The gene calls are TRBV20-1 and TRBJ2-1, with D unclear. Germline-derived CDR1 and CDR2 are DFQATT and SNEGSKA (reference sequence). V was pared by 3 bases and J by 3 bases, with 12 bases between. The CDR3 runs 14 residues. The CDR3 loop is CSASPMINYNEQFF. CDR3 DNA: TGCAGTGCTAGTCCTATGATAAACTACAATGAGCAGTTCTTC.

In this sample, this clone turned up once. The chain carries TRBV7-3 and TRBJ2-3, with D perhaps TRBD1 or TRBD2 (5 bases each). Germline CDR1 and CDR2: SGHTA and FQGTGA. The V end lost 5 bases, the J end lost 2 bases, and 23 bases lay between the germline ends. The CDR3 consists of 18 residues. CDR3 DNA: TGTGCCAGCAGCCTTAAATGGGACCTGCTAGGGGCCACAGATACGCAGTATTTT. Encoded protein: CASSLKWDLLGATDTQYF.

This chain links TRBV7-9 with TRBJ2-1; 7 nucleotides align to TRBD2. This CDR3 region has 17 residues. In germline, CDR1 is SEHNR, CDR2 FQNEAQ (reference sequence). Unmatched junction bases numbered 10, after V lost 5 bases and J lost 0 bases. DNA of the CDR3: TGTGCCAGCAGCCGCGTCGGCGCGGGGGTCTCCTACAATGAGCAGTTCTTC. Its protein product is CASSRVGAGVSYNEQFF. Complete variable domain (other parts from reference TRBV7-9 and TRBJ2-1): DTGVSQNPRHKITKRGQNVTFRCDPISEHNRLYWYRQTLGQGPEFLTYFQNEAQLEKSRLLSDRFSAERPKGSFSTLEIQRTEQGDSAMYLCASSRVGAGVSYNEQFFGPGTRLTVL.